The sequence of this TCR beta chain was determined in a study of human T cells and chemical hapten exposure. Whole-study results and caveats: It should be noted that donors had alopecia, so their immune response may differ from healthy people's.

V shed 4 bases and J shed 2 bases, with 7 bases lying between them. The germline V gene encodes CDR1 SGHVS and CDR2 FNYEAQ. CDR3 length: 13 amino acids. Time point noted: patch test 1, 2 weeks after DPC sensitization. Described treatment: therapeutic diphenylcyclopropenone sensitization with weekly scalp DPC. This clonotype appeared a few times. Its specificity is not known. Unique molecular identifiers were affixed to discrete cDNA molecules within the library. MiXCR was run by TCRdb on the RACE reads, yielding one entry per CDR3 protein. The sample holds about 120,000 distinct CDR3 sequences, roughly 13% seen once.

The V gene is TRBV7-6, the J gene TRBJ2-3; the D is unclear. This TCR derives from a man aged 18 to 29 with alopecia areata. Some clones in this sample may be carry-over from other donors' samples. The sequenced sample was whole blood, obtained in connection with sensitization to the hapten diphenylcyclopropenone (DPC). Here the CDR3 reads CASSSSYTDTQYF. The CDR3 region has the DNA TGTGCCAGCAGCTCCAGCTACACAGATACGCAGTATTTT.